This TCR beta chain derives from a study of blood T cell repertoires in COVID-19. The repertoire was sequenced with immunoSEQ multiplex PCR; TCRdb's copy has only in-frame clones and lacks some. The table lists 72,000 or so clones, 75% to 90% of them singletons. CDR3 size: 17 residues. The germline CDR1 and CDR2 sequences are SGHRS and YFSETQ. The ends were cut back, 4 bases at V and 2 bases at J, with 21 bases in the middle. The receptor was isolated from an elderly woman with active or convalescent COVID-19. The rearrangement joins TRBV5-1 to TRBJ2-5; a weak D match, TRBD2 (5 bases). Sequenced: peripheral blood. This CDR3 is CASSLKYRTGYQETQYF. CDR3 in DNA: TGCGCCAGCAGCCTGAAATATCGAACGGGGTATCAAGAGACCCAGTACTTC.